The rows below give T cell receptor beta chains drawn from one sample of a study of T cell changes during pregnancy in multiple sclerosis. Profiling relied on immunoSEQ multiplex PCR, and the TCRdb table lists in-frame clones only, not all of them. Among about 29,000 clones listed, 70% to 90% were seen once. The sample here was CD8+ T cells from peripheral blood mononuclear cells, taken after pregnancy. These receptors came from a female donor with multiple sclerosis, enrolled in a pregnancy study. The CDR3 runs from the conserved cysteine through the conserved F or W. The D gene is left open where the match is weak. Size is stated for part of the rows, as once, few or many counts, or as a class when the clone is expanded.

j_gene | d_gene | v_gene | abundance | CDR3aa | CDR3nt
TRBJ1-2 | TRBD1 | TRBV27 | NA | CASRDTGQESSYGYTF | TGTGCCAGCAGGGATACGGGACAGGAAAGCTCCTATGGCTACACCTTC
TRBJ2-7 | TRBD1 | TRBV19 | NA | CASSKNTGERKYEQYF | TGTGCCAGTAGTAAAAACACAGGGGAGAGGAAATACGAGCAGTACTTC
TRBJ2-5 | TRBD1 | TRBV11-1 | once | CASSLDRGIQETQYF | TGTGCCAGCAGCTTAGACAGGGGGATCCAAGAGACCCAGTACTTC
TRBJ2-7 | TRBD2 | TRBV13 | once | CASSPSGLAGNEQYF | TGTGCCAGCAGCCCGTCGGGACTAGCTGGGAACGAGCAGTACTTC
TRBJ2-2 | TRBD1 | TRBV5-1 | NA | CASSDDRGDTGELFF | TGCGCCAGCAGCGATGACAGGGGAGACACCGGGGAGCTGTTTTTT
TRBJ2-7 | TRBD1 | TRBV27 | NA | CASSSGQGKVEQYF | TGTGCCAGCAGTTCGGGACAGGGGAAGGTCGAGCAGTACTTC
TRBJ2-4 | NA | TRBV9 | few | CASSVGGDAGPKNIQYF | TGTGCCAGCAGCGTAGGGGGGGACGCCGGGCCCAAAAACATTCAGTACTTC
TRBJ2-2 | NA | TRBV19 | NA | CASSMPRVYDTGELFF | TGTGCCAGTAGTATGCCCAGGGTTTACGACACCGGGGAGCTGTTTTTT
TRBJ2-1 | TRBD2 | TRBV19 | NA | CASSIDGVAGVYNEQFF | TGTGCCAGTAGTATAGATGGGGTAGCGGGAGTCTACAATGAGCAGTTCTTC
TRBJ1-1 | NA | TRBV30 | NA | CAWSSDSMNTEAFF | TGTGCCTGGAGTTCAGACAGCATGAACACTGAAGCTTTCTTT
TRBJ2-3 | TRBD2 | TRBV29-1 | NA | CSVETFVRPGGPTDTQYF | TGCAGCGTTGAGACTTTCGTACGCCCGGGAGGGCCCACAGATACGCAGTATTTT
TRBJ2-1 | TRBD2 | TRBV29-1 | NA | CSVGGLAGVDNEQFF | TGCAGCGTTGGAGGACTAGCGGGAGTTGATAATGAGCAGTTCTTC
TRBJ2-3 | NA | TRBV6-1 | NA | CASSEGGLTDTQYF | TGTGCCAGCAGTGAAGGAGGACTTACAGATACGCAGTATTTT
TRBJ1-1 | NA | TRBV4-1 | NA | CASSQATGYLNTEAFF | TGCGCCAGCAGCCAAGCTACAGGGTACCTGAACACTGAAGCTTTCTTT
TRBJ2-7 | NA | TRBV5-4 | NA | CASSSPSGEQYF | TGTGCCAGCAGCTCCCCCTCCGGTGAGCAGTACTTC
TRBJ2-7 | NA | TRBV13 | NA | CASSSRTVIYEQYF | TGTGCCAGCAGCTCCCGGACAGTCATCTACGAGCAGTACTTC
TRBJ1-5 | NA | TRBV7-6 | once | CASSLKEYQPQHF | TGTGCCAGCAGCCTAAAGGAGTATCAGCCCCAGCATTTT
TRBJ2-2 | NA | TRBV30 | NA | CAWSVFPGDTGELFF | TGTGCCTGGAGTGTTTTCCCCGGGGACACCGGGGAGCTGTTTTTT
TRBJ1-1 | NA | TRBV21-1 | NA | CASSYNSDRGNAEAFF | TGTGCCAGCAGCTACAACTCCGACAGGGGGAACGCTGAAGCTTTCTTT
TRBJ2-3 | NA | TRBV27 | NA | CASTTQGDTQYF | TGTGCCAGCACCACTCAGGGAGATACGCAGTATTTT
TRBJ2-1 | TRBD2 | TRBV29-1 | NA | CSVAPGGVYNEQFF | TGCAGCGTTGCCCCGGGGGGGGTATACAATGAGCAGTTCTTC
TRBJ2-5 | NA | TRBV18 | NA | CASSPPNQETQYF | TGTGCCAGCTCACCACCTAACCAAGAGACCCAGTACTTC
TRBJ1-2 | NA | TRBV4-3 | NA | CASSEDRFYGYTF | TGCGCCAGCAGCGAAGACAGATTCTATGGCTACACCTTC
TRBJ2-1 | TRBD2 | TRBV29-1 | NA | CSVGKLTSGSIEQFF | TGCAGCGTTGGCAAACTGACTAGCGGGAGTATTGAGCAGTTCTTC
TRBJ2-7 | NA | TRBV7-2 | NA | CASSRSGKWYYEQYF | TGTGCCAGCAGTAGGAGCGGAAAATGGTACTACGAGCAGTACTTC
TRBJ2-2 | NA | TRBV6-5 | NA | CASSYVDGGTGELFF | TGTGCCAGCAGTTACGTAGATGGCGGCACCGGGGAGCTGTTTTTT
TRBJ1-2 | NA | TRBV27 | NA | CASSFSWGGQNYGYTF | TGTGCCAGCAGTTTCAGTTGGGGCGGACAGAACTATGGCTACACCTTC
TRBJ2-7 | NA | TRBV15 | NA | CATSRARTEEQYF | TGTGCCACCAGCAGAGCGAGGACTGAGGAGCAGTACTTC
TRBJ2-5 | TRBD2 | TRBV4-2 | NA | CASSQGGTSGWGGETQYF | TGTGCCAGCAGCCAAGGTGGGACTAGCGGCTGGGGGGGAGAGACCCAGTACTTC
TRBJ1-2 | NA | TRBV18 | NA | CASSPPEQALLYTF | TGTGCCAGCTCACCACCGGAACAGGCCTTACTATACACCTTC
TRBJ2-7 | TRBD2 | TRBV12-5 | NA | CASGLVGRGVEQYF | TGTGCTAGTGGTTTGGTAGGGCGGGGGGTCGAGCAGTACTTC
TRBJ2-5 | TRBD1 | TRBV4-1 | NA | CASSQDYRGQRETQYF | TGCGCCAGCAGCCAAGACTACAGGGGGCAGAGAGAGACCCAGTACTTC
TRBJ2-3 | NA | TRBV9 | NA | CASSVLAGTDTQYF | TGTGCCAGCAGCGTATTAGCGGGCACAGATACGCAGTATTTT
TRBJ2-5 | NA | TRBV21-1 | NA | CASSNSGEETQYF | TGTGCCAGCAGCAATAGCGGCGAAGAGACCCAGTACTTC
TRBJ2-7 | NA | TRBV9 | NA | CASSVREEYEQYF | TGTGCCAGCAGCGTAAGGGAGGAGTACGAGCAGTACTTC
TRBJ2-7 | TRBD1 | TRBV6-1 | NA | CASSEASGQFDEQYF | TGTGCCAGCAGTGAAGCTTCGGGACAGTTCGACGAGCAGTACTTC
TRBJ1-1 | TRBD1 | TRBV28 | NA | CASKGQGADTEAFF | TGTGCCAGTAAGGGACAGGGGGCGGACACTGAAGCTTTCTTT
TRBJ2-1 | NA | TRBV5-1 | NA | CASSSGSPTYNEQFF | TGCGCCAGCAGCTCCGGGAGCCCTACCTACAATGAGCAGTTCTTC
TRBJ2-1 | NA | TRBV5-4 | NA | CASSSDSEQFF | TGTGCCAGCAGCTCCGACAGTGAGCAGTTCTTC
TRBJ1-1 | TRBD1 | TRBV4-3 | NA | CASSQSTGLNTEAFF | TGCGCCAGCAGCCAATCGACAGGGTTGAACACTGAAGCTTTCTTT
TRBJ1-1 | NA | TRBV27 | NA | CASSLDSGNTEAFF | TGTGCCAGCAGTTTAGATTCGGGGAACACTGAAGCTTTCTTT
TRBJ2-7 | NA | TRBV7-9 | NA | CASSPVVAEQYF | TGTGCCAGCAGCCCGGTGGTTGCCGAGCAGTACTTC
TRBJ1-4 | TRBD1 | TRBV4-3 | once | CASSQFPPGTGNEKLFF | TGCGCCAGCAGCCAATTCCCCCCGGGGACAGGGAATGAAAAACTGTTTTTT
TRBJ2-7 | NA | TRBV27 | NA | CASSGSAYEQYF | TGTGCCAGCAGTGGGAGCGCCTACGAGCAGTACTTC
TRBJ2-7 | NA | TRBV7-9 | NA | CASSPQLSSYEQYF | TGTGCCAGCAGCCCCCAACTAAGCTCCTACGAGCAGTACTTC
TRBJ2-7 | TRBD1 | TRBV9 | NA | CASSVGSWGTGIHEQYF | TGTGCCAGCAGCGTAGGAAGCTGGGGGACAGGGATCCACGAGCAGTACTTC
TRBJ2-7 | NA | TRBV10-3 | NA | CAISTRRDEQYF | TGTGCCATCAGTACTAGGAGGGACGAGCAGTACTTC
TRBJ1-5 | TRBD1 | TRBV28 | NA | CASSLGQGARVQHF | TGTGCCAGCAGTCTCGGACAGGGGGCGAGGGTCCAGCATTTT
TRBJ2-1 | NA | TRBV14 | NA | CASSQDRTFNEQFF | TGTGCCAGCAGCCAAGATCGGACATTCAATGAGCAGTTCTTC
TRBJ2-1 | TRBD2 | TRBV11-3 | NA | CASSFRAGVNEQFF | TGTGCCAGCAGCTTCAGAGCGGGAGTTAATGAGCAGTTCTTC
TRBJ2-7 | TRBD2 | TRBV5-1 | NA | CASSATGTSGRAYEQYF | TGCGCCAGCAGCGCTACCGGGACTAGCGGGAGGGCGTACGAGCAGTACTTC
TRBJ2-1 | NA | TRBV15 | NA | CATSRGEVSAKIGEQFF | TGTGCCACCAGCAGAGGTGAGGTGAGCGCCAAAATCGGTGAGCAGTTCTTC
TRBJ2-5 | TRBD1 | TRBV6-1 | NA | CASAGTGGYETQYF | TGTGCCAGCGCAGGAACAGGGGGCTATGAGACCCAGTACTTC
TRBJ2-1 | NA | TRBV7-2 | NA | CASSAAPSSYNEQFF | TGTGCCAGCAGCGCCGCCCCTAGCTCCTACAATGAGCAGTTCTTC
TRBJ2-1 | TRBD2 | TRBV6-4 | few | CASSARAGEYNEQFF | TGTGCCAGCAGTGCCCGGGCGGGAGAATACAATGAGCAGTTCTTC
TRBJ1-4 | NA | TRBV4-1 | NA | CASSMGGGAPNEKLFF | TGCGCCAGCAGCATGGGGGGGGGCGCTCCAAATGAAAAACTGTTTTTT
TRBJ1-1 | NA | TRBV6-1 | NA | CASSEWLMNTEAFF | TGTGCCAGCAGTGAATGGCTCATGAACACTGAAGCTTTCTTT
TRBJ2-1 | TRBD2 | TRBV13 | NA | CASSSGTSGAMKNNEQFF | TGTGCCAGCAGCTCCGGGACTAGCGGGGCTATGAAGAACAATGAGCAGTTCTTC
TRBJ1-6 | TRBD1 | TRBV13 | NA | CASSRRGQTLESPLHF | TGTGCCAGCAGCCGAAGGGGACAGACCCTGGAGTCACCCCTCCACTTT
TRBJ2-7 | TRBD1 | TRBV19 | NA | CASSIGQGEHEQYF | TGTGCCAGTAGTATCGGACAGGGTGAACACGAGCAGTACTTC